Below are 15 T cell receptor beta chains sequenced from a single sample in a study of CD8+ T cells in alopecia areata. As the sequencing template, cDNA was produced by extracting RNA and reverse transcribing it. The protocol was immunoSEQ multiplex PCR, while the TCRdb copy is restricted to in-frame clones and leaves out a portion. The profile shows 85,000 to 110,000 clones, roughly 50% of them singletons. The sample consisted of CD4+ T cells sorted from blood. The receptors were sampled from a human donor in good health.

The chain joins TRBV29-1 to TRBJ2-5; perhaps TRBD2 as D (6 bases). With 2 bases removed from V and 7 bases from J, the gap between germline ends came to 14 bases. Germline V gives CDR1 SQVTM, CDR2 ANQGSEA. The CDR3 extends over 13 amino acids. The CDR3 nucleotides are TGCAGCGTTGAAAAGGGTGAGGGAGGGACCCAGTACTTC. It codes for CSVEKGEGGTQYF.

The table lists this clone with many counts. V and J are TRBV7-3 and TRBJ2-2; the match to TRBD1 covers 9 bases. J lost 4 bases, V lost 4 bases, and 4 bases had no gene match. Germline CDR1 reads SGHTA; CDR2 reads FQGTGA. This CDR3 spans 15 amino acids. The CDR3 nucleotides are TGTGCCAGCAGCTCGTCGACAGGGGGCACCGGGGAGCTGTTTTTT. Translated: CASSSSTGGTGELFF.

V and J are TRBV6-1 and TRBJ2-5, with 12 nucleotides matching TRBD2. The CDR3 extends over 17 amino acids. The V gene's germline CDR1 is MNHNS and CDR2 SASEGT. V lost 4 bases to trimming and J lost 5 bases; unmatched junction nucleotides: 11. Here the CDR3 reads CASSAAHASGGAETQYF. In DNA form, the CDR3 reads TGTGCCAGCAGTGCCGCGCATGCTAGCGGGGGGGCGGAGACCCAGTACTTC.

Here the CDR3 reads CASSPSNKNIQYF. CDR3 in DNA: TGTGCCAGCAGTCCCAGCAACAAAAACATTCAGTACTTC. The J gene is TRBJ2-4, the V gene TRBV25-1; no definite D call. This CDR3 is built from 13 residues. The V and J ends lost 5 bases and 3 bases respectively, with 8 bases between them. Germline CDR1 is MGHDK and CDR2 is SYGVNS.

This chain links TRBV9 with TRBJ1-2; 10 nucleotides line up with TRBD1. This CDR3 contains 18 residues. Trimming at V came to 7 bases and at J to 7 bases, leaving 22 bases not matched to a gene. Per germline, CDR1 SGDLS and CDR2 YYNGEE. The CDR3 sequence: CASDRRPSGRQGAGGYTF. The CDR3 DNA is TGTGCCAGCGATCGAAGGCCAAGTGGCCGACAGGGGGCCGGTGGCTACACCTTC.

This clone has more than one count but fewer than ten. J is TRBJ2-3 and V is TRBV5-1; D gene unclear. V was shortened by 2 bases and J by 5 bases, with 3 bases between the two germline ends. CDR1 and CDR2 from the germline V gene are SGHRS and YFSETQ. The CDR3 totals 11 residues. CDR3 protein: CASSFLDTQYF. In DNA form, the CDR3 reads TGCGCCAGCAGCTTCTTAGATACGCAGTATTTT. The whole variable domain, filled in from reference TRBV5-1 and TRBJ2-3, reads KAGVTQTPRYLIKTRGQQVTLSCSPISGHRSVSWYQQTPGQGLQFLFEYFSETQRNKGNFPGRFSGRQFSNSRSEMNVSTLELGDSALYLCASSFLDTQYFGPGTRLTVL.

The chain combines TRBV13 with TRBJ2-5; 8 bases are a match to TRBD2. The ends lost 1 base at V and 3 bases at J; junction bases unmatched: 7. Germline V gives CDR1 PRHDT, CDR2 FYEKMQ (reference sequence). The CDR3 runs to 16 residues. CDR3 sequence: CASSLVRAGVEETQYF. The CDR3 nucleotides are TGTGCCAGCAGCTTAGTCAGAGCGGGGGTGGAAGAGACCCAGTACTTC.

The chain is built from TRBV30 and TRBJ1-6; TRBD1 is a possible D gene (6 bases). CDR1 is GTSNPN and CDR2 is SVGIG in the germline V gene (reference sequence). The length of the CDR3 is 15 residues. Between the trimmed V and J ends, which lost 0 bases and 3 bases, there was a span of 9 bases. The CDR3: CAWSVRDIYNSPLHF. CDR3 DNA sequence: TGTGCCTGGAGTGTGCGGGACATCTATAATTCACCCCTCCACTTT.

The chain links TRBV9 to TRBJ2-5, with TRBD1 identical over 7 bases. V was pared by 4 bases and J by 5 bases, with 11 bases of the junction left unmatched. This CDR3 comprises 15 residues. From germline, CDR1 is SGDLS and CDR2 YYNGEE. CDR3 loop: CASSFQTGMGETQYF. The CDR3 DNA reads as TGTGCCAGCAGCTTCCAGACAGGGATGGGTGAGACCCAGTACTTC.

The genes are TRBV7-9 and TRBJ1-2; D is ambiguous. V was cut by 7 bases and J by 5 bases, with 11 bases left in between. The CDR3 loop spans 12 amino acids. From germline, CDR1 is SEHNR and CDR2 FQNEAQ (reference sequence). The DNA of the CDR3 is TGTGCCAGCACCAATGGGGTTTATGGCTACACCTTC. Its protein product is CASTNGVYGYTF.

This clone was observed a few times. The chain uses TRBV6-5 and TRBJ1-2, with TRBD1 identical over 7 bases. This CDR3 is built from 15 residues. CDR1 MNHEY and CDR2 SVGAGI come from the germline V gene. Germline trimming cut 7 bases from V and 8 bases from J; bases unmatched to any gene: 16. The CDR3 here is CASKNTRTGPQGYTF. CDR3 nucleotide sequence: TGTGCCAGCAAGAATACCCGGACAGGACCTCAGGGCTACACCTTC.

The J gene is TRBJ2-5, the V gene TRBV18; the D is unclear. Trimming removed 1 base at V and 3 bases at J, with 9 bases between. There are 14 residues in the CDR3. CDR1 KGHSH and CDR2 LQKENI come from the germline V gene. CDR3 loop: CASSPQGLEETQYF. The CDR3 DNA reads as TGTGCCAGCTCACCACAGGGTTTGGAAGAGACCCAGTACTTC. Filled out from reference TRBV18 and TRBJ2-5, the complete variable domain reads NAGVMQNPRHLVRRRGQEARLRCSPMKGHSHVYWYRQLPEEGLKFMVYLQKENIIDESGMPKERFSAEFPKEGPSILRIQQVVRGDSAAYFCASSPQGLEETQYFGPGTRLLVL.

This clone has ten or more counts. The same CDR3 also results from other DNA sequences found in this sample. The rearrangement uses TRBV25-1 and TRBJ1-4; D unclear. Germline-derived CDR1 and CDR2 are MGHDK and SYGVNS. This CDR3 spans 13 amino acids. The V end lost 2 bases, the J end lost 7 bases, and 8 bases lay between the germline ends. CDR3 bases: TGTGCCAGCAGTGAAGGGCGGGGTGAAAAACTGTTTTTT. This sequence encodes CASSEGRGEKLFF.

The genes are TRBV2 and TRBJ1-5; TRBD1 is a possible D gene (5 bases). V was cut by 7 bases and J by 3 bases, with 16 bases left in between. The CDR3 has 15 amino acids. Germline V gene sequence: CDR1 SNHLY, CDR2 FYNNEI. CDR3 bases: TGTGCCAGCAACAAATTGGGGGGTTCCAATCAGCCCCAGCATTTT. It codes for CASNKLGGSNQPQHF.

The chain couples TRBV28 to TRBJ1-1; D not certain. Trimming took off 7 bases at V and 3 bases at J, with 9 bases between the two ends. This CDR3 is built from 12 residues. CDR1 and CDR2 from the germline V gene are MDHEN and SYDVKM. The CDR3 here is CASTWRYTEAFF. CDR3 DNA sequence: TGTGCCAGCACTTGGCGGTACACTGAAGCTTTCTTT. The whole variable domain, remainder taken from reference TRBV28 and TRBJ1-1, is DVKVTQSSRYLVKRTGEKVFLECVQDMDHENMFWYRQDPGLGLRLIYFSYDVKMKEKGDIPEGYSVSREKKERFSLILESASTNQTSMYLCASTWRYTEAFFGQGTRLTVV.